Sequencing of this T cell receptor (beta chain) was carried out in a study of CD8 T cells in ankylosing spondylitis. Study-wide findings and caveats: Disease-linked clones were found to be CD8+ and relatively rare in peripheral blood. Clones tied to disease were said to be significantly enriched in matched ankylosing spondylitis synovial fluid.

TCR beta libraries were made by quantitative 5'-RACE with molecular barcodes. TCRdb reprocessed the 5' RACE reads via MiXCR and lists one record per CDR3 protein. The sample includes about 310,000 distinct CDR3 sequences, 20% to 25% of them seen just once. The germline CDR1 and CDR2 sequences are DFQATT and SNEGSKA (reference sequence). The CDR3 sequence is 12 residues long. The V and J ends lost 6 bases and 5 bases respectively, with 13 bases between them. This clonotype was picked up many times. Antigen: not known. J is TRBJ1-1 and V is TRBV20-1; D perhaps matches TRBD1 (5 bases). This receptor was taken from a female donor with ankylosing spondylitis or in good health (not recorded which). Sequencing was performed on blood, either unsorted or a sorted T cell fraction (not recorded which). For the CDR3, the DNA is TGCAGTGCCGGGAAGGGGAAAACTGAAGCTTTCTTT. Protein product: CSAGKGKTEAFF.